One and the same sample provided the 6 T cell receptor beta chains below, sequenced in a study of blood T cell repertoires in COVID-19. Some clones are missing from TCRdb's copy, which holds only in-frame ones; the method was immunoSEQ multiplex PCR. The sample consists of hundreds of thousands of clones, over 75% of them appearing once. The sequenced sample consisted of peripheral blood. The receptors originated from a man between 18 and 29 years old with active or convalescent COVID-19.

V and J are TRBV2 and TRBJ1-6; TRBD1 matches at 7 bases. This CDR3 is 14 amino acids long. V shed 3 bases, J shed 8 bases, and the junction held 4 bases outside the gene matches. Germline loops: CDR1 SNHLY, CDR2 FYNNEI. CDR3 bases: TGTGCCAGCAGTGATCTGGACAGGTATTCACCCCTCCACTTT. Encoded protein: CASSDLDRYSPLHF.

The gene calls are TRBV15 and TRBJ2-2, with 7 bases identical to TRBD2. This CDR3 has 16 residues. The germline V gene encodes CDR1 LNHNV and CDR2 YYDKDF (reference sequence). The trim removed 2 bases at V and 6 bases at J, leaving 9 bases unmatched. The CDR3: CATSRTHSGGPGELFF. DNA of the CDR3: TGTGCCACCAGCAGAACCCATTCGGGGGGACCCGGGGAGCTGTTTTTT. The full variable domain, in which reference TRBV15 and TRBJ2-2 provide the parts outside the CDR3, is DAMVIQNPRYQVTQFGKPVTLSCSQTLNHNVMYWYQQKSSQAPKLLFHYYDKDFNNEADTPDNFQSRRPNTSFCFLDIRSPGLGDTAMYLCATSRTHSGGPGELFFGEGSRLTVL.

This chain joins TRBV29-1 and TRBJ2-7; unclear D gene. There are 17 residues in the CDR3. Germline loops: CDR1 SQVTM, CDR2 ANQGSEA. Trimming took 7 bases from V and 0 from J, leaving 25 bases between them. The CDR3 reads CSAQTPPRIFSSYEQYF. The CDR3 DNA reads TGCAGCGCCCAAACCCCACCCAGGATCTTTAGCTCCTACGAGCAGTACTTC.

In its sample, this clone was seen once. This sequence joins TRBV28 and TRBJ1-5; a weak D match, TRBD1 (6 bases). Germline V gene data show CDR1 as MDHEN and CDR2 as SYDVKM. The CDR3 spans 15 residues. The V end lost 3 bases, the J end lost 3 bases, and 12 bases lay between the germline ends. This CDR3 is CASSLTGQTNQPQHF. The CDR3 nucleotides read TGTGCCAGCAGTTTGACGGGACAAACCAATCAGCCCCAGCATTTT.

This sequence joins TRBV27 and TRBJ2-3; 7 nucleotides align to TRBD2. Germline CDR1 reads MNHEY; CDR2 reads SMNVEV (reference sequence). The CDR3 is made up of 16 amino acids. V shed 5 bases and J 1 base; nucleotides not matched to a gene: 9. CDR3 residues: CASSLAMSGGTDTQYF. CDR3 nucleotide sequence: TGTGCCAGCAGTCTCGCTATGAGCGGGGGCACAGATACGCAGTATTTT.

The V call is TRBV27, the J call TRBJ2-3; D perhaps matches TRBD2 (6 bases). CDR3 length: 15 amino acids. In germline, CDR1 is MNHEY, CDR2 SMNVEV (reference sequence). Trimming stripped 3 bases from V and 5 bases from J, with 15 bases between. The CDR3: CASSFQGLGGDTQYF. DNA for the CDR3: TGTGCCAGCAGTTTCCAGGGACTGGGGGGAGATACGCAGTATTTT.